This T cell receptor (beta chain) was recorded in a study of preoperative IRX-2 immunotherapy in early breast cancer. Specified treatment: preoperative locoregional IRX-2 cytokine immunotherapy. This phase Ib study tested locoregional IRX-2 cytokine immunotherapy given before surgery. Germline lookup yields CDR1 LNHDA and CDR2 SQIVND (reference sequence). This CDR3 region has 13 residues. Between the trimmed V and J ends, which lost 10 bases and 2 bases, there was a span of 12 bases. Method: immunoSEQ multiplex PCR; TCRdb's copy keeps in-frame clones and lacks some. Altogether 35,000 to 45,000 clones are present, 80% to 90% being singletons, with the ten largest covering about 1.5%.

This TCR derives from a human donor with breast cancer. This sample comprised lymph node tissue, obtained after IRX-2 immunotherapy. This chain connects TRBV19 to TRBJ2-1; unclear D gene. The CDR3 is CATSPGAYNEQFF. CDR3 nucleotides: TGTGCCACCTCCCCTGGCGCCTACAATGAGCAGTTCTTC.